Sequencing of this TCR beta chain was carried out in a study of vaccination and CD4 T cells after COVID-19. On this clonotype itself: Its antigen is unknown.

As to treatment: approximately nine-day PBMC culture with coronavirus spike peptide pools or control peptides (ViraFEST assay). Sequencing of DNA taken from cultured CD4+ T cells relied on the Oncomine TCR Beta short-read assay. One entry per CDR3 protein results from TCRdb running MiXCR on the PCR reads. The data show more than 9,500 distinct CDR3 sequences, 50% to 55% seen once. What was sequenced was CD4+ T cells from blood, cultured in vitro. The receptor's source is a human donor who had recovered from COVID-19.

The CDR3 loop is CASSALQGSYEQYF. The DNA of the CDR3 is TGTGCCAGCAGTGCCCTACAGGGATCGTACGAGCAGTACTTC. This chain links TRBV6-1 with TRBJ2-7; D perhaps matches TRBD1 (6 bases). This CDR3 is built from 14 residues. Per germline, CDR1 MNHNS and CDR2 SASEGT. The V gene lost 4 bases and the J gene lost 4 bases, with 14 bases spanning the gap.